This T cell receptor beta chain derives from a study of blood T cell repertoires in COVID-19. Study in general: Acute-phase and convalescent COVID-19 samples originated in the United States, Italy and Spain. T cells, B-cell-depleted T cells, or PBMCs provided the cDNA or gDNA that served as material.

This clone was found a few times. Original processing methods: Reference gene primers were amplified, and this amplification served to estimate nucleated cell counts. Measured with immunoSEQ multiplex PCR; TCRdb has only the in-frame clones, and not every one. The D gene and trimming were derived from the DNA, and the V and J assignments and clone size from that table. This table has approximately 27,000 clones, about 90% appearing once. Trimming removed 6 bases at V and 2 bases at J, with 11 bases between. Per germline, CDR1 KGHSH and CDR2 LQKENI. This CDR3 contains 14 residues. The chain recombines TRBV18 with TRBJ1-3; TRBD1 might be the D (5 bases). This sequence originates from a man between 65 and 79 years old with acute or convalescent COVID-19. Material for sequencing was peripheral blood. The CDR3 DNA follows: TGTGCCAGCTCCCTGACAGCAACTGGAAACACCATATATTTT. It translates to CASSLTATGNTIYF.